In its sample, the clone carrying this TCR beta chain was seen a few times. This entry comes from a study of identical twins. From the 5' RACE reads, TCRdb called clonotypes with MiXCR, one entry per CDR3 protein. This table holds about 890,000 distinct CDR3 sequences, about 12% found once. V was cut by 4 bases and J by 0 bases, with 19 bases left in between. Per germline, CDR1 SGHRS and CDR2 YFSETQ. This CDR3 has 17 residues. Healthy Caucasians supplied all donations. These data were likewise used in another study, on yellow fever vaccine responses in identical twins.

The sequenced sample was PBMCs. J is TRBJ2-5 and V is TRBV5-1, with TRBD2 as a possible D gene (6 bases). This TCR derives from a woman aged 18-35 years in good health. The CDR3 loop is CASSLLASGGYQETQYF. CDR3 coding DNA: TGCGCCAGCAGCCTCCTAGCGAGCGGAGGGTACCAAGAGACCCAGTACTTC.